This T cell receptor (beta chain) is drawn from a study of T cell repertoires in cytomegalovirus infection. Each CDR3 protein gets one entry after TCRdb re-called the reads with MiXCR. Of approximately 170,000 distinct CDR3 sequences detected, under 15% appear once; the ten largest clones hold over 25%. Germline assignment: CDR1 LNHNV and CDR2 YYDKDF (reference sequence). This CDR3 spans 16 amino acids. The germline V and J ends were trimmed by 0 bases and 0 bases, with 9 bases remaining between them. This TCR was sampled from a human donor in good health (CMV status not recorded). Some clones in this sample may be carry-over from other donors' samples. This chain links TRBV15 with TRBJ1-5; TRBD1 is a possible D gene (6 bases). The sequenced material came from PBMCs. In nucleotides, the CDR3 is TGTGCCACCAGCAGAGATGGCAGGGGTAGCAATCAGCCCCAGCATTTT. Its translation is CATSRDGRGSNQPQHF.